This is a list of T cell receptor beta chains from one sample in a study of T cells after yellow fever vaccination. A single record per CDR3 protein comes from TCRdb applying MiXCR to the 5' RACE reads. The sample contains about 350,000 distinct CDR3 sequences, roughly 4.3% of which appear only once. The sequenced sample was PBMCs, obtained 5 days after the yellow fever booster vaccination. These receptors originate from a man between 18 and 35 years old who received the YFV17D yellow fever vaccine. The CDR3 runs from the conserved cysteine through the conserved F or W. A D gene is named only where the DNA matches it firmly. Only part of the rows carry a size: once, few, many, or a class if the clone is expanded.

j_call	d_call	clone_size	v_call	cdr3_length	cdr3_nt	cdr3_aa
TRBJ1-1	TRBD1	NA	TRBV6-5	14	TGTGCCAGCACCCAAGGGACAGCGAACACTGAAGCTTTCTTT	CASTQGTANTEAFF
TRBJ2-2	NA	few	TRBV19	13	TGTGCCAGTAGTATTAGGGTTGCCGGGGAGCTGTTTTTT	CASSIRVAGELFF
TRBJ1-6	TRBD1	few	TRBV20-1	16	TGCAGTGCTCCGCTAAAGACAGGGGCGGATAATTCACCCCTCCACTTT	CSAPLKTGADNSPLHF
TRBJ1-6	NA	many	TRBV7-2	15	TGTGCCAGCAGCTCGTATGGGACAATCCCCTCACCCCTCCACTTT	CASSSYGTIPSPLHF
TRBJ1-2	NA	NA	TRBV7-9	14	TGTGCCAGCAGCTCCGGGGCCACTGTCTATGGCTACACCTTC	CASSSGATVYGYTF
TRBJ2-5	TRBD2	few	TRBV3-1	16	TGTGCCAGCACGGGCACTAGCGGGGTGGTCGGAGAGACCCAGTACTTC	CASTGTSGVVGETQYF
TRBJ2-2	NA	many	TRBV7-9	14	TGTGCCAGCAGCGCCCCGATGGGCACCGGGGAGCTGTTTTTT	CASSAPMGTGELFF
TRBJ1-2	TRBD1	many	TRBV5-6	14	TGTGCCAGCAGCTTGGCAGGGGGCGGCTATGGCTACACCTTC	CASSLAGGGYGYTF
TRBJ2-2	NA	NA	TRBV9	14	TGTGCCAGCAGCGTAGACGGGGCAGACGGGGAGCTGTTTTTT	CASSVDGADGELFF
TRBJ2-2	NA	few	TRBV9	15	TGTGCCAGCAGCGTGTCCGGGGGAAATACCGGGGAGCTGTTTTTT	CASSVSGGNTGELFF
TRBJ2-1	TRBD2	NA	TRBV3-1	17	TGTGCCAGCAGCCAAGATGGTAGACTAGCGGGGATCGATGAGCAGTTCTTC	CASSQDGRLAGIDEQFF
TRBJ1-6	NA	NA	TRBV6-1	14	TGTGCCAGCAGTGAAGCGGGCTACGGGTCACCCCTCCACTTT	CASSEAGYGSPLHF
TRBJ2-5	TRBD1	NA	TRBV7-9	15	TGTGCCAGCAGCCTGACAGGGGGGCATCAAGAGACCCAGTACTTC	CASSLTGGHQETQYF
TRBJ1-1	NA	many	TRBV12-3/TRBV12-4	14	TGTGCCAGCACCTACGCAGGGGTCACCCCTGAAGCTTTCTTT	CASTYAGVTPEAFF
TRBJ1-1	TRBD1	NA	TRBV20-1	14	TGCAGTGCTAGAGATCGGACAGGGAGTATTGAAGCTTTCTTT	CSARDRTGSIEAFF
TRBJ2-5	NA	many	TRBV5-1	14	TGCGCCAGCAGCTCGGGGGGCCGAGGGGAGACCCAGTACTTC	CASSSGGRGETQYF
TRBJ2-3	TRBD1	NA	TRBV24-1	14	TGTGCCACCAGTGTGACAGGGGTGGCAGATACGCAGTATTTT	CATSVTGVADTQYF
TRBJ1-4	NA	many	TRBV7-9	15	TGTGCCAGCAGCTCTAGGGTGGGATTAAATGAAAAACTGTTTTTT	CASSSRVGLNEKLFF
TRBJ2-3	TRBD1	NA	TRBV5-4	14	TGTGCCAGCAGCCCGGACAGGGGCACAGATACGCAGTATTTT	CASSPDRGTDTQYF
TRBJ2-3	TRBD1	many	TRBV5-6	16	TGTGCCAGCAGCCTTCTGACAGGGGCACTGGGAGATACGCAGTATTTT	CASSLLTGALGDTQYF
TRBJ1-1	TRBD1	NA	TRBV5-1	15	TGCGCCAGCAGCTTGGACCCAGGGGGGACCACTGAAGCTTTCTTT	CASSLDPGGTTEAFF
TRBJ1-1	TRBD1	NA	TRBV29-1	13	TGCAGCGTTCCAGGGGGGCCGGGCGCTGAAGCTTTCTTT	CSVPGGPGAEAFF
TRBJ2-7	NA	many	TRBV5-1	15	TGCGCCAGCAGCTTTACGACAGCTACATCCTACGAGCAGTACTTC	CASSFTTATSYEQYF
TRBJ1-5	NA	few	TRBV5-4	14	TGTGCCAGCAGCTTGGCCGGGGTCAATCAGCCCCAGCATTTT	CASSLAGVNQPQHF
TRBJ2-2	NA	NA	TRBV3-1	15	TGTGCCAGCAGCCAAGCCAGCGATGACACCGGGGAGCTGTTTTTT	CASSQASDDTGELFF
TRBJ2-7	NA	NA	TRBV5-6	20	TGTGCCAGCAGCTTCCCCCGGGGGGCCGCTCTACAGGGGCCTCCGGACGAGCAGTACTTC	CASSFPRGAALQGPPDEQYF
TRBJ2-1	TRBD2	many	TRBV27	16	TGTGCCAGCAGTCCCACTAGCGGGGGACAATACAATGAGCAGTTCTTC	CASSPTSGGQYNEQFF
TRBJ2-2	NA	NA	TRBV19	13	TGTGCCAGTAGTCCGCGTCCCCCCGGGGAGCTGTTTTTT	CASSPRPPGELFF
TRBJ2-5	TRBD2	few	TRBV18	16	TGTGCCAGCTCACGATCCTCTCTAGCGGTACAAGAGACCCAGTACTTC	CASSRSSLAVQETQYF
TRBJ2-4	NA	few	TRBV10-3	14	TGTGCCATCATCGCCTCAAATTCCAAAAACATTCAGTACTTC	CAIIASNSKNIQYF
TRBJ2-3	NA	many	TRBV7-9	16	TGTGCCAGCAGTTTTACGGACAGATCAGGAACAGATACGCAGTATTTT	CASSFTDRSGTDTQYF
TRBJ2-7	TRBD2	few	TRBV19	14	TGTGCCTCCCGGACCGGGGGGACTTCCTACGAGCAGTACTTC	CASRTGGTSYEQYF
TRBJ2-3	TRBD1	NA	TRBV5-1	16	TGCGCCAGCAGCTTTTCCGGGACAGGAGTAGCAGATACGCAGTATTTT	CASSFSGTGVADTQYF
TRBJ2-3	NA	NA	TRBV11-2	14	TGTGCCAGCAGCTTAGTCGGGGGGCCACAGATACGCAGTTTT	CASSLVGGPQIRSF
TRBJ1-1	NA	few	TRBV3-1	15	TGTGCCAGCAGCCAAGACCGGGACCCCTACACTGAAGCTTTCTTT	CASSQDRDPYTEAFF
TRBJ2-7	TRBD2	few	TRBV6-2/TRBV6-3	18	TGTGCCAGCAGTTCCTGGACTAGCGGGGGCCGAAGAGCAGGCGAGCAGTACTTC	CASSSWTSGGRRAGEQYF
TRBJ2-5	NA	NA	TRBV4-2	15	TGTGCCAGCAGCCAAGATAACAGACGCCAAGAGACCCAGTACTTC	CASSQDNRRQETQYF
TRBJ2-1	NA	NA	TRBV5-5	12	TGTGCCAGCAGCTTGGCCTCGGGGGAGCAGTTCTTC	CASSLASGEQFF
TRBJ2-1	TRBD2	NA	TRBV20-1	15	TGCAGTGCTAGTAGGACTAGCGGGGGGGTAGGTGAGCAGTTCTTC	CSASRTSGGVGEQFF
TRBJ2-1	NA	NA	TRBV6-1	15	TGTGCCAGCAGTGAAGCAGGCACCTCCTACAATGAGCAGTTCTTC	CASSEAGTSYNEQFF
TRBJ1-1	NA	few	TRBV12-3/TRBV12-4	13	TGTGCCAGCAGATATAACAGAGCTACTGAAGCTTTCTTT	CASRYNRATEAFF
TRBJ2-1	TRBD2	few	TRBV5-4	18	TGTGCCAGCAGCCCCCCTTCGGGTCGGGGAGGGGCCTACAATGAGCAGTTCTTC	CASSPPSGRGGAYNEQFF
TRBJ2-1	TRBD1	NA	TRBV20-1	12	TGCAGTGCTCCTCCCGAGGGGACAGGGCAGTTCTTC	CSAPPEGTGQFF
TRBJ1-6	NA	NA	TRBV6-5	14	TGTGCCAGCAGTTACAGGGTCAGGAATTCACCCCTCCACTTT	CASSYRVRNSPLHF
TRBJ1-6	NA	NA	TRBV20-1	13	TGCAGTGCTGATGGGTGGGATAATTCACCCCTCCACTTT	CSADGWDNSPLHF
TRBJ1-1	TRBD1	few	TRBV4-3	15	TGCGCCAGCAGCCAAGATAAGGGGGCGACGACTGAAGCTTTCTTT	CASSQDKGATTEAFF
TRBJ1-3	NA	many	TRBV24-1	14	TGTGCCACCAGTGATTTGCGCTCTGGAAACACCATATATTTT	CATSDLRSGNTIYF
TRBJ1-2	NA	few	TRBV6-2/TRBV6-3	13	TGTGCCAGCAGTTACAGCCGGCCGTATGGCTACACCTTC	CASSYSRPYGYTF
TRBJ1-1	NA	NA	TRBV20-1	12	TGCAGTGCTAGCCTCAGCTACACTGAAGCTTTCTTT	CSASLSYTEAFF
TRBJ2-3	TRBD1	many	TRBV7-9	15	TGTGCCAGCAGCTTAGGCATACAGGGGGCAGATACGCAGTATTTT	CASSLGIQGADTQYF
TRBJ1-2	TRBD1	few	TRBV7-2	15	TGTGCCAGCAGCTTCCCTGACAGGGGTAACTATGGCTACACCTTC	CASSFPDRGNYGYTF
TRBJ2-4	NA	NA	TRBV7-2	14	TGTGCCAGCAGCGCCGGTCAAGCAAGTAACATTCAGTACTTC	CASSAGQASNIQYF